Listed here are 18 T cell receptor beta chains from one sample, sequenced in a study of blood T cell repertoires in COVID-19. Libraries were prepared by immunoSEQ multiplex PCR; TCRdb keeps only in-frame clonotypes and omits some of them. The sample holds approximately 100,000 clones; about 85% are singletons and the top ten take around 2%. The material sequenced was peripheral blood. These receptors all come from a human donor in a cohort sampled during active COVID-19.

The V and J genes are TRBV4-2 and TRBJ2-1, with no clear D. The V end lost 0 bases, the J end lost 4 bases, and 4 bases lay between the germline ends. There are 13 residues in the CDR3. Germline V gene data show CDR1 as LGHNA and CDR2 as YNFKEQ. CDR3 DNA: TGTGCCAGCAGCCAAGAGACTTACAATGAGCAGTTCTTC. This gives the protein CASSQETYNEQFF.

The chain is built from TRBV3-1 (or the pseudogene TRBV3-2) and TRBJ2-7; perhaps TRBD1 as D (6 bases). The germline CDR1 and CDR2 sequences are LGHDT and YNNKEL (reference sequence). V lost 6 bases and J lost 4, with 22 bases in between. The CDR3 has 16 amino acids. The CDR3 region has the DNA TGTGCCAGCAGAGCCTGCTCCGGGACAAACCCTTACGAGCAGTACTTC. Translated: CASRACSGTNPYEQYF.

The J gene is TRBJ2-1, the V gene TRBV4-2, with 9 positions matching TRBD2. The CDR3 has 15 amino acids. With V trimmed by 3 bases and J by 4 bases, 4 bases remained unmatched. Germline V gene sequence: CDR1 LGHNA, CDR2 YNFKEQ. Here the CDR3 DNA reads TGTGCCAGCAGCCAGGAAGCGGGGGGTTACAATGAGCAGTTCTTC. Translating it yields CASSQEAGGYNEQFF.

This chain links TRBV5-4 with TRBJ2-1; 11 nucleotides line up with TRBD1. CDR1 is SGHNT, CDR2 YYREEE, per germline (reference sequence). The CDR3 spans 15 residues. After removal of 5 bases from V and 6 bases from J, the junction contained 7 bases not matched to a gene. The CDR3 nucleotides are TGTGCCAGCAGGGACAGGGGGCGGGGTTTCAATGAGCAGTTCTTC. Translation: CASRDRGRGFNEQFF.

The CDR3 is CASRPGQGLGAEAFF. CDR3 DNA: TGTGCCAGCAGGCCTGGACAGGGCCTTGGGGCTGAAGCTTTCTTT. The chain has TRBV6-5 and TRBJ1-1, with TRBD1 matching over 8 bases. Germline CDR1 reads MNHEY; CDR2 reads SVGAGI. The V gene end was trimmed by 6 bases and the J gene end by 6 bases; junction bases not matched to a gene: 12. The CDR3 has 15 amino acids.

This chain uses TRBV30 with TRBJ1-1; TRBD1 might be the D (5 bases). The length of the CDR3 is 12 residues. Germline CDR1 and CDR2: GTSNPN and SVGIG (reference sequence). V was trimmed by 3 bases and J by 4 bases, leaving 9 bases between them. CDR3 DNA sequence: TGTGCCTGGAGATCCGGGGGCACTGAAGCTTTCTTT. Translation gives CAWRSGGTEAFF.

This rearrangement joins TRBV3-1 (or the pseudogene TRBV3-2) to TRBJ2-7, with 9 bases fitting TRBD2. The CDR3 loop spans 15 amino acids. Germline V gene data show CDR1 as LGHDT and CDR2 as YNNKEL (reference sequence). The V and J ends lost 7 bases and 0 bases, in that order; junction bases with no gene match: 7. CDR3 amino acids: CASNLSGSPSYEQYF. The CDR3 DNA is TGTGCCAGCAACCTTAGCGGGAGCCCCTCCTACGAGCAGTACTTC.

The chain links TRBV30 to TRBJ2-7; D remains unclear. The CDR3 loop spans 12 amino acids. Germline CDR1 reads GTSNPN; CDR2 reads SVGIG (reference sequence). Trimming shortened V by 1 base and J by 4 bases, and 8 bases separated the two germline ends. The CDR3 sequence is CAWSEWRYEQYF. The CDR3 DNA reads TGTGCCTGGAGTGAATGGCGGTACGAGCAGTACTTC.

The CDR3 loop is CASSWTGFEQYF. The CDR3 nucleotides read TGTGCCAGCAGTTGGACAGGGTTCGAGCAGTACTTC. This chain links TRBV2 with TRBJ2-7; 8 nucleotides agree with TRBD1. The CDR3 length is 12 residues. The germline CDR1 and CDR2 sequences are SNHLY and FYNNEI. V lost 5 bases and J lost 6; bases outside the gene matches: 3. Drawing the rest from reference TRBV2 and TRBJ2-7, the complete variable domain is EPEVTQTPSHQVTQMGQEVILRCVPISNHLYFYWYRQILGQKVEFLVSFYNNEISEKSEIFDDQFSVERPDGSNFTLKIRSTKLEDSAMYFCASSWTGFEQYFGPGTRLTVT.

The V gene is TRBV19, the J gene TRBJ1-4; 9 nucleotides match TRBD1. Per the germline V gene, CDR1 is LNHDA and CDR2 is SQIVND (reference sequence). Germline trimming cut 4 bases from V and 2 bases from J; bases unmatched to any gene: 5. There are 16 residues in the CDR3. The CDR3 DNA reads TGTGCCAGTAGTACTACAGGGGGCTGGACTAATGAAAAACTGTTTTTT. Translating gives CASSTTGGWTNEKLFF.

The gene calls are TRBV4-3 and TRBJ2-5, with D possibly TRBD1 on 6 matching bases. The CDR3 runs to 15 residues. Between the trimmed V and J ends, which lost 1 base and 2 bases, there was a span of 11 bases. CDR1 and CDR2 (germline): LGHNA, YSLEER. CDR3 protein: CASSQGDRIQETQYF. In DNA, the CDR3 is TGCGCCAGCAGCCAAGGTGACAGGATACAAGAGACCCAGTACTTC.

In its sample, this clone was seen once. CDR3 region: CASSDQGASYEQYF. DNA for the CDR3: TGTGCCAGCAGTGATCAGGGGGCCTCCTACGAGCAGTACTTC. The chain recombines TRBV25-1 with TRBJ2-7; 8 bases are a match to TRBD1. Trimming cost V 3 bases and J 0 bases; bases outside gene matches: 1. CDR1 MGHDK and CDR2 SYGVNS come from the germline V gene. The CDR3 length is 14 residues.

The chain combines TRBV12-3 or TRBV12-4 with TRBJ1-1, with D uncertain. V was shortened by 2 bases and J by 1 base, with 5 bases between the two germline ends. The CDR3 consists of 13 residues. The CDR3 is CASSLNRNTEAFF. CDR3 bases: TGTGCCAGCAGTTTAAATCGGAACACTGAAGCTTTCTTT.

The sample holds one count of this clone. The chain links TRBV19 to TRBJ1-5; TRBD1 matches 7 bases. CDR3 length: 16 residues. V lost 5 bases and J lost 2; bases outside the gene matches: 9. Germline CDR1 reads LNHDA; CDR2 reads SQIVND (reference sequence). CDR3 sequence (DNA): TGTGCCAGTAGTGCCGGGACAGTCCGAGGCAATCAGCCCCAGCATTTT. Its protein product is CASSAGTVRGNQPQHF.

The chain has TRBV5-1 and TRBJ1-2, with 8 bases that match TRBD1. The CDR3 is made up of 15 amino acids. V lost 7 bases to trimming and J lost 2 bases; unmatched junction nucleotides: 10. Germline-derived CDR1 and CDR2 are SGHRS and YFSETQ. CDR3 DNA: TGCGCCAGCTCCCCGGACAGGGTAAAAAACTATGGCTACACCTTC. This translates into CASSPDRVKNYGYTF.

The CDR3 DNA is TGTGCCAGCAGCCAAGAGACCCGCGGAGCTTTCTTT. This sequence encodes CASSQETRGAFF. The chain recombines TRBV4-2 with TRBJ1-1, with D unresolved. This CDR3 contains 12 residues. Trimming took off 0 bases at V and 10 bases at J, with 9 bases between the two ends. Germline V CDR1 and CDR2: LGHNA, YNFKEQ.

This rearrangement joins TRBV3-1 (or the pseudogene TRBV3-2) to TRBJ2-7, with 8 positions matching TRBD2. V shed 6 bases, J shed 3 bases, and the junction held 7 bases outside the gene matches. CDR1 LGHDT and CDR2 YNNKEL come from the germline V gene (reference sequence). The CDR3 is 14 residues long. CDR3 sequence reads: CASSRTSGHYEQYF. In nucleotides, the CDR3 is TGTGCCAGCAGTCGTACTAGCGGTCACTACGAGCAGTACTTC.

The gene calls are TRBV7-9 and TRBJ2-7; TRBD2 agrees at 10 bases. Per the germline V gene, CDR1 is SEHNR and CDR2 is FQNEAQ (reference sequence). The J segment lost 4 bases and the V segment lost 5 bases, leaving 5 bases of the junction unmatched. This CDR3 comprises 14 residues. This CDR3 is CASSPGLAEYEQYF. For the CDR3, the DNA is TGTGCCAGCAGCCCCGGACTAGCGGAATACGAGCAGTACTTC.